A single sample gave rise to the 14 T cell receptor beta chains below, sequenced in a study of cytomegalovirus exposure and HLA in healthy donors. In the PCR, 60 Vbeta and 13 Jbeta primers were used. Clones were sequenced by immunoSEQ multiplex PCR, and TCRdb holds only the in-frame ones, with some missing. This sample has around 87,000 clones, with over 70% found just once. Material for sequencing was PBMCs. Receptors originate from a girl between 2 and 10 years old in good health and CMV-seropositive.

The chain recombines TRBV19 with TRBJ1-1, with TRBD1 matching 8 bases. Germline V CDR1 and CDR2: LNHDA, SQIVND (reference sequence). V lost 5 bases and J lost 4; bases outside the gene matches: 3. The CDR3 contains 13 residues. The CDR3 reads CASSPQGGTEAFF. The CDR3 DNA reads TGTGCCAGTAGTCCACAGGGGGGCACTGAAGCTTTCTTT.

The CDR3 sequence: CASSFKGSHEKLFF. DNA of the CDR3: TGTGCCAGCAGCTTCAAGGGGTCCCACGAAAAACTGTTTTTT. The chain joins TRBV7-9 to TRBJ1-4; D possibly corresponds to TRBD1 (5 bases). V lost 3 bases to trimming and J lost 8 bases, with 13 bases between them. Germline V CDR1 and CDR2: SEHNR, FQNEAQ (reference sequence). The CDR3 covers 14 residues. The full variable domain, its missing parts supplied by reference TRBV7-9 and TRBJ1-4, is DTGVSQNPRHKITKRGQNVTFRCDPISEHNRLYWYRQTLGQGPEFLTYFQNEAQLEKSRLLSDRFSAERPKGSFSTLEIQRTEQGDSAMYLCASSFKGSHEKLFFGSGTQLSVL.

The chain is built from TRBV29-1 and TRBJ2-4; D remains unclear. Germline V gene sequence: CDR1 SQVTM, CDR2 ANQGSEA. Trimming removed 7 bases at V and 4 bases at J, with 8 bases between. This CDR3 has 11 residues. CDR3 amino acids: CSGILKNIQYF. In DNA form, the CDR3 reads TGCAGCGGTATCTTAAAAAACATTCAGTACTTC.

This chain joins TRBV27 and TRBJ1-5; D is unresolved. Trimming took 5 bases from V and 7 from J, leaving 15 bases between them. The CDR3 consists of 14 residues. Germline V gene data show CDR1 as MNHEY and CDR2 as SMNVEV (reference sequence). The CDR3 here is CASSTAGNGQPQHF. DNA for the CDR3: TGTGCCAGCAGTACGGCCGGTAACGGGCAGCCCCAGCATTTT.

The gene calls are TRBV5-1 and TRBJ1-1; a possible D gene is TRBD1 (6 bases). This CDR3 region has 16 residues. Trimming pared 0 bases from V and 3 bases from J, leaving 15 bases between. The germline V gene has CDR1 SGHRS and CDR2 YFSETQ. The CDR3 DNA sequence: TGCGCCAGCAGCTTGGCCCTCGGGCCAGGGGACACTGAAGCTTTCTTT. Translated, it gives CASSLALGPGDTEAFF.

This clone was counted a few times. This chain uses TRBV6-5 with TRBJ1-1, with 10 bases that match TRBD1. V dropped 8 bases and J dropped 0; count of bases not matched to a gene: 6. Looked up from germline, CDR1 is MNHEY and CDR2 is SVGAGI. The CDR3 totals 15 residues. The CDR3 DNA is TGTGCCAGCCGGGACAGGGGATCGATGAACACTGAAGCTTTCTTT. Protein product: CASRDRGSMNTEAFF.

The CDR3 is CASNPPRYTEAFF. DNA of the CDR3: TGTGCCAGCAACCCTCCGCGGTACACTGAAGCTTTCTTT. The genes are TRBV25-1 and TRBJ1-1; no firm D call. CDR1 is MGHDK and CDR2 is SYGVNS in the germline V gene. V lost 7 bases, J lost 3 bases, and 12 bases lay in between. The CDR3 totals 13 residues.

This chain connects TRBV4-2 to TRBJ1-2; the D is unclear. The CDR3 loop spans 14 amino acids. With 1 base removed from V and 2 bases from J, the gap between germline ends came to 8 bases. Germline V gene lookup returns CDR1 LGHNA and CDR2 YNFKEQ. The CDR3 is CASSQVGQNYGYTF. CDR3 DNA: TGTGCCAGCAGCCAAGTTGGGCAGAACTATGGCTACACCTTC.

The chain joins TRBV7-2 to TRBJ2-4; D is undetermined. V lost 3 bases and J lost 8, with 5 bases in between. This CDR3 is 11 amino acids long. Germline loops: CDR1 SGHTA, CDR2 FQGNSA. The CDR3 reads CASSFADIQYF. The CDR3 coding sequence is TGTGCCAGCAGCTTTGCAGACATTCAGTACTTC.

A single count supports this clone. The chain couples TRBV27 to TRBJ1-2; D uncertain. Germline CDR1 is MNHEY and CDR2 is SMNVEV (reference sequence). This CDR3 is 11 amino acids long. V was shortened by 5 bases and J by 4 bases, with 5 bases between the two germline ends. The CDR3: CASSGGYGYTF. In DNA form, the CDR3 reads TGTGCCAGCAGTGGAGGCTATGGCTACACCTTC.

This chain connects TRBV6-5 to TRBJ1-1, with 8 bases fitting TRBD1. The V and J ends lost 7 bases and 4 bases, in that order; junction bases with no gene match: 8. Germline V gives CDR1 MNHEY, CDR2 SVGAGI. The CDR3 extends over 14 amino acids. CDR3 sequence reads: CASTIRGQSTEAFF. For the CDR3, the DNA is TGTGCCAGCACCATCAGGGGGCAGAGCACTGAAGCTTTCTTT.

This clone was observed a few times. The J gene is TRBJ1-4, the V gene TRBV6-6; 9 bases map to TRBD1. The CDR3 has 14 residues. Germline CDR1 and CDR2: MNHNY and SVGAGI (reference sequence). Trimming took 5 bases from V and 7 from J; bases not matched to a gene: 5. CDR3 in amino acids: CASSRDRDGEKLFF. CDR3 nucleotides: TGTGCCAGCAGTCGGGACAGGGACGGTGAAAAACTGTTTTTT.

The rearrangement joins TRBV4-1 to TRBJ2-7, with 10 positions matching TRBD2. The V gene's germline CDR1 is MGHRA and CDR2 YSYEKL. V gave up 0 bases and J gave up 0 bases; unmatched junction bases: 2. The CDR3 totals 16 residues. CDR3 bases: TGCGCCAGCAGCCAAGAATTAGCGGGAGGCTCCTACGAGCAGTACTTC. It yields the protein CASSQELAGGSYEQYF.

This clone was counted between two and nine times. The rearrangement uses TRBV7-2 and TRBJ2-7, with 7 bases aligning to TRBD1. Germline-derived CDR1 and CDR2 are SGHTA and FQGNSA. Trimming removed 3 bases from V and 4 bases from J; junction bases left unmatched: 6. The CDR3 totals 14 residues. The CDR3 region has the DNA TGTGCCAGCAGCTTGACAGGGATTGGGTACGAGCAGTACTTC. Amino acid sequence: CASSLTGIGYEQYF.